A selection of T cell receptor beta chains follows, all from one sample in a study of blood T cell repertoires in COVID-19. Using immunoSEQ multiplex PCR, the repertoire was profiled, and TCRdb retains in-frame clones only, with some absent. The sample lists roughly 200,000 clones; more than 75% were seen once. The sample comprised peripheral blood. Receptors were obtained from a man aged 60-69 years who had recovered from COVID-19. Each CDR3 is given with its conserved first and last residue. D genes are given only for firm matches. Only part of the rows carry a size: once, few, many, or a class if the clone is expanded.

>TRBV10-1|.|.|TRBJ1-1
TGCGCCAGCAGTGACAGGTCTAACACTGAAGCTTTCTTT
CASSDRSNTEAFF
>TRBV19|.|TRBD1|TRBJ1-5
TGTGCCAGTAGCCCTCTTGGTGACAGGGGATCGGATCAGCCCCAGCATTTT
CASSPLGDRGSDQPQHF
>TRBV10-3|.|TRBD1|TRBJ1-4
TGTGCCATCAGCCTGGACAGGGGGACTAATGAAAAACTGTTTTTT
CAISLDRGTNEKLFF
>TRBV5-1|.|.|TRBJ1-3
TGCGCCAGCAGCCCAAGGGGCAGGGCTGGAAACACCATATATTTT
CASSPRGRAGNTIYF
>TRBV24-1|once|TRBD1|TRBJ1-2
TGTGCCACCAGTGATGAAGACAGGGCCCATGGCTACACCTTC
CATSDEDRAHGYTF
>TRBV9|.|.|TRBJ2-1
TGTGCCAGCAGCACGCCGACAGTATACAATGAGCAGTTCTTC
CASSTPTVYNEQFF
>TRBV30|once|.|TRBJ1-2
TGTGCCTGGAGTGTAACGGGGAAAGGCTACACCTTC
CAWSVTGKGYTF
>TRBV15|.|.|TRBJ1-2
TGTGCCACCAGCAGAGATCTTCACAGGCTTAACTATGGCTACACCTTC
CATSRDLHRLNYGYTF
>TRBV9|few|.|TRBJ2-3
TGTGCCAGCAGCCCCGGAGGGACAGCAACAGATACGCAGTATTTT
CASSPGGTATDTQYF
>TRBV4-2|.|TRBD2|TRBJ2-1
TGTGCCAGCAGCCAAGATGGACTAGCGGGGTCTTCCACCAATGAGCAGTTCTTC
CASSQDGLAGSSTNEQFF
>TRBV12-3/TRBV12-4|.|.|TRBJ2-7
TGTGCCAGCAGTTTTGGGGCAGCCCCCCGGCAGTACTTC
CASSFGAAPRQYF
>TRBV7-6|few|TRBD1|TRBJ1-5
TGTGCCAGCAGCTCGGGACAGGGAATGGGCAATCAGCCCCAGCATTTT
CASSSGQGMGNQPQHF
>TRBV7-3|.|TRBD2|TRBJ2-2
TGTGCCAGCAGCGGTAGCGGGGGCCACACCGGGGAGCTGTTTTTT
CASSGSGGHTGELFF
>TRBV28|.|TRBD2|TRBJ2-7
TGTGCCAGCAGTTCCCTCGGGCTAGCGGGAACCTACGAGCAGTACTTC
CASSSLGLAGTYEQYF
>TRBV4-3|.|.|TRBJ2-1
TGCGCCAGCAGCCACCCCGGAGGGGACTCCCGACAGTTCTTC
CASSHPGGDSRQFF
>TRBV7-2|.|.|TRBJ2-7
TGTGCCAGCAGCTCACCGAGGACAATCCGGTACGAGCAGTACTTC
CASSSPRTIRYEQYF
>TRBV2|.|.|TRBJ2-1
TGTGCCAGCAGTGTTTTCGAAAGGAGCTACAATGAGCAGTTCTTC
CASSVFERSYNEQFF
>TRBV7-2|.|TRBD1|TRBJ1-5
TGTGCCAGCAGCCAAGGGGGACAGGGGGCTCTTCAGCCCCAGCATTTT
CASSQGGQGALQPQHF
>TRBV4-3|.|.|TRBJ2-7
TGCGCCAGCAGCCAAGCTTACCAGGGTGCCGAGCAGTACTTC
CASSQAYQGAEQYF
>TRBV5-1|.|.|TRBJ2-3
TGCGCCAGCAGCAACAGCACCTCCACAGATACGCAGTATTTT
CASSNSTSTDTQYF
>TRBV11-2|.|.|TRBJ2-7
TGTGCCAGCAGCTGGACGGGACAAAGCTCCTACGAGCAGTACTTC
CASSWTGQSSYEQYF
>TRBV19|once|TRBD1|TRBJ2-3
TGTGCCAGTAGTCCTCGACAGGGGTGGGCAGATACGCAGTATTTT
CASSPRQGWADTQYF
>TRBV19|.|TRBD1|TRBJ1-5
TGTGCCAGTAGTGCGACAGGGATGCAGCCCCAGCATTTT
CASSATGMQPQHF
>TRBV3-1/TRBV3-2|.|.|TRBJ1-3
TGTGCCAGCAGCCAGAAGGGGGGGGACCAGGCTGGAAACACCATATATTTT
CASSQKGGDQAGNTIYF
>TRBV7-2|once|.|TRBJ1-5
TGTGCCAGCAGCCCCCTTGCAGGGAAGAGCAATCAGCCCCAGCATTTT
CASSPLAGKSNQPQHF
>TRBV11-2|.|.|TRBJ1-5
TGTGCCAGCAGCTTGGCAGGGAAAGATGATCAGCCCCAGCATTTT
CASSLAGKDDQPQHF
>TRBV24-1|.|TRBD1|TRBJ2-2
TGTGCCACCAGTGACACAGGGGGGTTCACCGGGGAGCTGTTTTTT
CATSDTGGFTGELFF
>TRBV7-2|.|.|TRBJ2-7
TGTGCCAGCAGCTTAGCGCGAGCCTCCTACGAGCAGTACTTC
CASSLARASYEQYF
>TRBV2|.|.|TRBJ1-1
TGTGCCAGCAGCCCTCCTCTCGGCACTGAAGCTTTCTTT
CASSPPLGTEAFF
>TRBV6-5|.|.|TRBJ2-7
TGTGCCAGCAGTTACCCTCCCGACGAGCAGTACTTC
CASSYPPDEQYF
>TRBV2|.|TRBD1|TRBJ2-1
TGTGCCAGCAGCGATACAGGGGTCGGTCCTGAGCAGTTCTTC
CASSDTGVGPEQFF
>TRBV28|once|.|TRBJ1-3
TGTGCCAGCAGATCTGACAGCCTCTCTGGAAACACCATATATTTT
CASRSDSLSGNTIYF
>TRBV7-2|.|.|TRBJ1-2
TGTGCCAGCAGCTTATTTAGCCAGGGTAATGGGGGCTACACCTTC
CASSLFSQGNGGYTF
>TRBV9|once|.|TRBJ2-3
TGTGCCAGCAGCGTAGCGGGATTCACAGATACGCAGTATTTT
CASSVAGFTDTQYF
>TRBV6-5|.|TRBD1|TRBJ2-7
TGTGCCAGCAGTTACCGACAGGGGGACGAGCAGTACTTC
CASSYRQGDEQYF
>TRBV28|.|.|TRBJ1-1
TGTGCCAGCTTTACATACGTGAACACTGAAGCTTTCTTT
CASFTYVNTEAFF
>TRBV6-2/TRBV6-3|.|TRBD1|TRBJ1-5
TGTGCCAGCAGTCCCCGGGACAGGGGCTCCTATCAGCCCCAGCATTTT
CASSPRDRGSYQPQHF
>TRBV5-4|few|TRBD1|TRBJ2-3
TGTGCCAGCAGCTTGTTAGGGGGCCAGGCAGATACGCAGTATTTT
CASSLLGGQADTQYF
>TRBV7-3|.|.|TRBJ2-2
TGTGCCAGCAGTCCACAACCGGGCACCGGGGAGCTGTTTTTT
CASSPQPGTGELFF
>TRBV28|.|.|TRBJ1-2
TGTGCCATAGAGGGCGGGACTAACTATGGCTACACCTTC
CAIEGGTNYGYTF
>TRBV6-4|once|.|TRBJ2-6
TGTGCCAGCAGTCCGCACAACGATGGGGCCAACGTCCTGACTTTC
CASSPHNDGANVLTF
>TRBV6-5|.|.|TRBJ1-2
TGTGCCAGCAGAGGGGTGGCTAACTATGGCTACACCTTC
CASRGVANYGYTF
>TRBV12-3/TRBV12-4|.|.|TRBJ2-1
TGTGCCAGCAGACTTACAGGGTACAATGAGCAGTTCTTC
CASRLTGYNEQFF
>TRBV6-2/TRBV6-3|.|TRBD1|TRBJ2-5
TGTGCCAGCAGTTACGTGTGGACAGGTCAAGAGACCCAGTACTTC
CASSYVWTGQETQYF
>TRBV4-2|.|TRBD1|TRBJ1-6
TGTGCCAGCAGCCAAGATTGGACCGGGACAGGGATTGTACCCCTCCACTTT
CASSQDWTGTGIVPLHF
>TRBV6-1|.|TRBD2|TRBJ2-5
TGTGCCAGCAGTGAAGCCGGGGGGGCCCAAGAGACCCAGTACTTC
CASSEAGGAQETQYF
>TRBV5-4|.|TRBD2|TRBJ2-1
TGTGCCAGCAGCTTGGACCGGACTAGCGGGAGGCATACGGGTGGATTCTTC
CASSLDRTSGRHTGGFF
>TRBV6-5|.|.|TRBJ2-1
TGTGCCAGCATCCCGACAGTAACGGGCTGGGATGAGCAGTTCTTC
CASIPTVTGWDEQFF